What follows are 23 T cell receptor beta chains derived from one specimen sequenced in a study of cytomegalovirus exposure and HLA in healthy donors. PCR involved 60 Vbeta and 13 Jbeta primers. Profiled with immunoSEQ multiplex PCR; TCRdb holds only in-frame clones, not every one. The profile shows around 190,000 clones, about 79% of them singletons. Sequences were obtained from PBMCs. The receptor set was obtained from a girl aged 2 to 9 in good health and CMV-seropositive.

The chain couples TRBV4-1 to TRBJ1-2; D is uncertain. Germline V gene data show CDR1 as MGHRA and CDR2 as YSYEKL. This CDR3 has 15 amino acids. Trimming stripped 0 bases from V and 8 bases from J, with 16 bases between. CDR3 in DNA: TGCGCCAGCAGCCAAGATTCCGTCCTTCCCCGGGGCTACACCTTC. This gives the protein CASSQDSVLPRGYTF.

This clone was seen just once. The chain carries TRBV7-2 and TRBJ2-7, with 9 bases identical to TRBD2. Looked up from germline, CDR1 is SGHTA and CDR2 is FQGNSA. V trimming: 6 bases; J trimming: 7 bases; junction bases outside the gene matches: 10. The CDR3 spans 14 residues. This CDR3 reads CASSLFRTSEEQYF. The CDR3 DNA reads TGTGCCAGCAGTCTCTTCAGGACTAGCGAGGAGCAGTACTTC.

V and J are TRBV9 and TRBJ2-1; tentatively, D is TRBD2 (7 bases). This CDR3 has 15 amino acids. Germline V gene sequence: CDR1 SGDLS, CDR2 YYNGEE. Between the trimmed V and J ends, which lost 3 bases and 7 bases, there was a span of 17 bases. The CDR3 DNA reads as TGTGCCAGCAGCGCCCGTGTGGGGGGGCGAAATGAGCAGTTCTTC. As protein: CASSARVGGRNEQFF.

The chain couples TRBV11-2 to TRBJ1-1, with 8 bases lining up with TRBD1. Germline CDR1 is SGHAT and CDR2 is FQNNGV. V was clipped by 2 bases and J by 0 bases; unmatched bases: 2. The CDR3 covers 15 residues. CDR3 loop: CASSLQGAMNTEAFF. DNA for the CDR3: TGTGCCAGCAGCTTACAGGGGGCAATGAACACTGAAGCTTTCTTT. The full variable domain, in which reference TRBV11-2 and TRBJ1-1 provide the parts outside the CDR3, is EAGVAQSPRYKIIEKRQSVAFWCNPISGHATLYWYQQILGQGPKLLIQFQNNGVVDDSQLPKDRFSAERLKGVDSTLKIQPAKLEDSAVYLCASSLQGAMNTEAFFGQGTRLTVV.

V and J are TRBV27 and TRBJ1-5; D remains unclear. V lost 6 bases to trimming and J lost 6 bases, with 21 bases between them. The V gene's germline CDR1 is MNHEY and CDR2 SMNVEV (reference sequence). This CDR3 region has 16 residues. Written as DNA, the CDR3 is TGTGCCAGCAGACCCCTCTTGCGGAGGAAGGGTCAGCCCCAGCATTTT. Translation gives CASRPLLRRKGQPQHF.

With respect to this clone: Germline is not matched at one junction end, which may reflect a read error. The chain links TRBV25-1 to TRBJ1-2; D gene ambiguous. Germline V gives CDR1 MGHDK, CDR2 SYGVNS. The CDR3 extends over 15 amino acids. In DNA, the CDR3 is TGTGCCAGTAGTGAATCGGCAGTAGCAAACTATGGCTACACCTTC. Translation: CASSESAVANYGYTF.

This chain links TRBV11-3 with TRBJ2-7; TRBD2 matches 11 bases. V was pared by 0 bases and J by 2 bases, with 9 bases of the junction left unmatched. The CDR3 runs 18 residues. Germline loops: CDR1 SGHNT, CDR2 YENEEA. The CDR3 bases are TGTGCCAGCAGCTTAGAAGGCCGTTTAGCGGGAGGGACCTACGAGCAGTACTTC. Its translation: CASSLEGRLAGGTYEQYF.

The V gene is TRBV6-1, the J gene TRBJ2-7; possible D gene TRBD2, 6 bases. V lost 4 bases and J lost 0, with 10 bases in between. From germline, CDR1 is MNHNS and CDR2 SASEGT. The CDR3 is 14 amino acids. The CDR3 DNA sequence: TGTGCCAGCAGTGGTCGGGACTTCTCCTACGAGCAGTACTTC. Amino acids: CASSGRDFSYEQYF.

This clone was recorded a few times. A junction boundary mismatches the germline segment, possibly from a read error. This specimen includes other DNA sequences encoding the same CDR3. The chain recombines TRBV28 with TRBJ1-5, with 7 bases lining up with TRBD1. The CDR3 length is 21 residues. Germline V lookup: CDR1 MDHEN, CDR2 SYDVKM. The DNA of the CDR3 is TGCGCCAGCAGCAAAGACAGGGACTGGAGGTTTTCATGGGATAGCAATCAGCCCCAGCATTTT. Protein product: CASSKDRDWRFSWDSNQPQHF. Supplemented by reference TRBV28 and TRBJ1-5, the full variable domain reads DVKVTQSSRYLVKRTGEKVFLECVQDMDHENMFWYRQDPGLGLRLIYFSYDVKMKEKGDIPEGYSVSREKKERFSLILESASTNQTSMYLCASSKDRDWRFSWDSNQPQHFGDGTRLSIL.

The rearrangement links TRBV25-1 to TRBJ2-1, with 7 nucleotides matching TRBD1. Germline lookup yields CDR1 MGHDK and CDR2 SYGVNS. After removal of 2 bases from V and 3 bases from J, the junction contained 7 bases not matched to a gene. The CDR3 loop spans 16 amino acids. CDR3 sequence (DNA): TGTGCCAGCAGTGAAAGTTTCAGGGGGTTCTACAATGAGCAGTTCTTC. This encodes CASSESFRGFYNEQFF.

The chain has TRBV6-1 and TRBJ1-5, with D possibly TRBD1 on 6 matching bases. Trimming left V 5 bases short and J 0 bases short, with 8 bases between. This CDR3 is 14 amino acids long. Germline CDR1 reads MNHNS; CDR2 reads SASEGT. The CDR3: CASSRTVSNQPQHF. The DNA of the CDR3 is TGTGCCAGCAGTCGGACAGTTAGCAATCAGCCCCAGCATTTT.

This chain joins TRBV10-3 and TRBJ1-2; TRBD1 matches 8 bases. CDR1 and CDR2 from the germline V gene are ENHRY and SYGVKD. J gave up 5 bases and V 4 bases, and 3 bases lay outside the gene matches. This CDR3 comprises 13 residues. CDR3 DNA: TGTGCCATCAGTGCGGACAGGGAATATGGCTACACCTTC. Translated, it gives CAISADREYGYTF.

The chain carries TRBV19 and TRBJ1-1; possible D gene TRBD1, 5 bases. V dropped 3 bases and J dropped 1 base, with 9 bases sitting between them. Germline V gene lookup returns CDR1 LNHDA and CDR2 SQIVND (reference sequence). The CDR3 totals 14 residues. CDR3 sequence: CASSMGGQNTEAFF. In DNA, the CDR3 is TGTGCCAGTAGTATGGGAGGACAGAACACTGAAGCTTTCTTT.

The chain combines TRBV11-1 with TRBJ1-2; D is ambiguous. Between the trimmed V and J ends, which lost 3 bases and 6 bases, there was a span of 8 bases. The CDR3 has 12 residues. In germline, CDR1 is SGHAT, CDR2 FQDESV (reference sequence). In nucleotides, the CDR3 is TGTGCCAGCAGCTTCGGGTTGGATGGCTACACCTTC. It codes for CASSFGLDGYTF.

The chain uses TRBV25-1 and TRBJ2-1, with 7 bases identical to TRBD1. The CDR3 sequence is 13 residues long. Germline-derived CDR1 and CDR2 are MGHDK and SYGVNS. After removal of 9 bases from V and 5 bases from J, the junction contained 7 bases not matched to a gene. The CDR3 bases are TGTGCCAGTACTACAGGGGCCAACAATGAGCAGTTCTTC. Its protein is CASTTGANNEQFF.

The table lists this clone with a count of one. The chain recombines TRBV10-3 with TRBJ2-3; D gene unclear. Trimming took off 2 bases at V and 3 bases at J, with 9 bases between the two ends. This CDR3 region has 14 residues. The germline V gene encodes CDR1 ENHRY and CDR2 SYGVKD. CDR3 sequence (DNA): TGTGCCATCAGTGAGCCTCGCCAGACAGATACGCAGTATTTT. Translated, it gives CAISEPRQTDTQYF.

This clone was counted once. The chain employs TRBV27 and TRBJ2-7; TRBD1 matches 11 bases. This CDR3 contains 14 residues. J gave up 7 bases and V 2 bases, and 4 bases lay outside the gene matches. Germline assignment: CDR1 MNHEY and CDR2 SMNVEV (reference sequence). The CDR3 spells CASSLGQGALEQYF. The CDR3 DNA is TGTGCCAGCAGTTTAGGACAGGGGGCGTTAGAGCAGTACTTC.

The rearrangement joins TRBV5-5 to TRBJ2-1; 7 bases align to TRBD1. The germline V gene has CDR1 SGHKS and CDR2 YYEKEE (reference sequence). The CDR3 has 14 amino acids. After removal of 0 bases from V and 8 bases from J, the junction contained 5 bases not matched to a gene. CDR3 loop: CASSLDRGRDEQFF. The CDR3 DNA reads as TGTGCCAGCAGCTTGGACAGGGGACGCGATGAGCAGTTCTTC.

The gene calls are TRBV7-3 and TRBJ1-5; no clear D gene. Germline values: CDR1 SGHTA, CDR2 FQGTGA. The V and J ends lost 6 bases and 0 bases respectively, with 6 bases between them. The CDR3 sequence is 13 residues long. CDR3 nucleotides: TGTGCCAGCAGTCAGGATAGCAATCAGCCCCAGCATTTT. Amino acids: CASSQDSNQPQHF.

The chain combines TRBV27 with TRBJ2-7; the match to TRBD2 covers 9 bases. Trimming at V came to 8 bases and at J to 4 bases, leaving 9 bases not matched to a gene. CDR3 length equals 14 residues. Germline V gene lookup returns CDR1 MNHEY and CDR2 SMNVEV (reference sequence). CDR3 in amino acids: CASRAGLAPYEQYF. CDR3 in DNA: TGTGCCAGCCGGGCGGGACTAGCTCCTTACGAGCAGTACTTC.

The chain couples TRBV12-5 to TRBJ1-1; 10 bases match TRBD1. The germline gives CDR1 LGHNT, CDR2 FRNRAP. V lost 6 bases to trimming and J lost 4 bases; unmatched junction nucleotides: 8. CDR3 length: 15 residues. DNA of the CDR3: TGTGCTAGTGGGCAATGGGACAGGGGAACCACTGAAGCTTTCTTT. Its translation: CASGQWDRGTTEAFF.

The chain recombines TRBV6-1 with TRBJ1-1; D is undetermined. Trimming stripped 7 bases from V and 3 bases from J, with 12 bases between. Germline CDR1 reads MNHNS; CDR2 reads SASEGT. This CDR3 is 13 amino acids long. This chain's CDR3 is CASTALRYTEAFF. Here the CDR3 DNA reads TGTGCCAGCACTGCCCTTCGGTACACTGAAGCTTTCTTT.

The chain is built from TRBV27 and TRBJ2-1; 12 positions match TRBD2. V lost 0 bases to trimming and J lost 9 bases; unmatched junction nucleotides: 6. Germline V gene lookup returns CDR1 MNHEY and CDR2 SMNVEV (reference sequence). CDR3 length equals 16 residues. The chain's CDR3 is CASSLSPGLAGREQFF. Here the CDR3 DNA reads TGTGCCAGCAGTTTATCCCCTGGACTAGCGGGGCGTGAGCAGTTCTTC.